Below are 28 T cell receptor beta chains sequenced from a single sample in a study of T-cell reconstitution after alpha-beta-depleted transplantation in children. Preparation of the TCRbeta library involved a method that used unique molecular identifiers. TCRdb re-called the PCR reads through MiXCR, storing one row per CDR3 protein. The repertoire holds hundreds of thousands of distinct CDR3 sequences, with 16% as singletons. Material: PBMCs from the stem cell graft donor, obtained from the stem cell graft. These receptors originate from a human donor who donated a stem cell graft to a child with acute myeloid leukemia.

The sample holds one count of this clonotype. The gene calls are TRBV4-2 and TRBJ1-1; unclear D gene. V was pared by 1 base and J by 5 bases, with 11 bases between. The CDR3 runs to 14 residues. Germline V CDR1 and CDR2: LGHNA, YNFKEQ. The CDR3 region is CASSQVAQSTEAFF. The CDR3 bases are TGTGCCAGCAGCCAAGTGGCACAGTCTACTGAAGCTTTCTTT.

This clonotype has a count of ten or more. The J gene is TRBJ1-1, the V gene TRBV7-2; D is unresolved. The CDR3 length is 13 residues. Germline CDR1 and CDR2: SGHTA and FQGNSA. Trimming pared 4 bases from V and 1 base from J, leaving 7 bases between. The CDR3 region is CASSSTENTEAFF. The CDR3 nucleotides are TGTGCCAGCAGCTCGACGGAGAACACTGAAGCTTTCTTT.

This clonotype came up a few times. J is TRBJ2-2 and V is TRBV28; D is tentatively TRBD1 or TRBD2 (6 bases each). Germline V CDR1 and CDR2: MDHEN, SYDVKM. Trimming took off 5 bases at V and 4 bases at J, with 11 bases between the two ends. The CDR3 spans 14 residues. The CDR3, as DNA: TGTGCCAGCAGTGGGGGGCTCTTCACCGGGGAGCTGTTTTTT. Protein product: CASSGGLFTGELFF. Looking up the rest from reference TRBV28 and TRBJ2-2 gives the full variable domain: DVKVTQSSRYLVKRTGEKVFLECVQDMDHENMFWYRQDPGLGLRLIYFSYDVKMKEKGDIPEGYSVSREKKERFSLILESASTNQTSMYLCASSGGLFTGELFFGEGSRLTVL.

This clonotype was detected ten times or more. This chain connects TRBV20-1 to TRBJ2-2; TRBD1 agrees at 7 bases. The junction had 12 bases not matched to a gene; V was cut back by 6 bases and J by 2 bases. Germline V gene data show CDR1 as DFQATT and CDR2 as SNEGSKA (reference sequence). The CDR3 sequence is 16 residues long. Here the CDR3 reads CSAQTTGTANTGELFF. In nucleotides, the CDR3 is TGCAGTGCACAAACTACCGGGACAGCTAACACCGGGGAGCTGTTTTTT.

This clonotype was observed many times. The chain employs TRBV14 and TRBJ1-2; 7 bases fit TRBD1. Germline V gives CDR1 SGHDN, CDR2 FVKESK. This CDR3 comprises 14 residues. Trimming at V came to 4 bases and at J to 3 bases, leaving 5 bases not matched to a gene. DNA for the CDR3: TGTGCCAGCAGCCCCGGACAGGCGGACTATGGCTACACCTTC. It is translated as CASSPGQADYGYTF.

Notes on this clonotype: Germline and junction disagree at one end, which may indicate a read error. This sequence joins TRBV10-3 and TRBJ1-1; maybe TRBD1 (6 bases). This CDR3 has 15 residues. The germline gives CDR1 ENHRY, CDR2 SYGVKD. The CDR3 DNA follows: TGTGCCATCAGTGAGTCTCGGGGGGCCGGAACTGACGCTTTCTTT. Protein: CAISESRGAGTDAFF.

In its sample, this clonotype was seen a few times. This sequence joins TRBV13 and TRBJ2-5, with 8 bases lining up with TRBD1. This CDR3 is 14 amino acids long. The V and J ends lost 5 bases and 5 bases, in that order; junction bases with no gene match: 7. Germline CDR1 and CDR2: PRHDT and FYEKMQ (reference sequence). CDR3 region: CASSIGQGEETQYF. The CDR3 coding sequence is TGTGCCAGCAGCATCGGACAGGGCGAGGAGACCCAGTACTTC.

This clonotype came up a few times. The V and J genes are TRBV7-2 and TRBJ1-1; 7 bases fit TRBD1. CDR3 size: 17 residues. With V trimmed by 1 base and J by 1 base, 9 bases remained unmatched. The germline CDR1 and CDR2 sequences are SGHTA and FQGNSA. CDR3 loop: CASSLVQGGMENTEAFF. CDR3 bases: TGTGCCAGCAGCTTAGTCCAGGGGGGGATGGAGAACACTGAAGCTTTCTTT.

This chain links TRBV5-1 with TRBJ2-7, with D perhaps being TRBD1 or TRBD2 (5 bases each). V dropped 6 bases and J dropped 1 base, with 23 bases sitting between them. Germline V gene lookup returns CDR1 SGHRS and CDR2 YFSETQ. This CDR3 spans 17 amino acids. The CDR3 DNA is TGCGCCAGCACCATCCAAAAAAAGAGGGCAGGGTCCTACGAGCAGTACGTC. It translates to CASTIQKKRAGSYEQYV.

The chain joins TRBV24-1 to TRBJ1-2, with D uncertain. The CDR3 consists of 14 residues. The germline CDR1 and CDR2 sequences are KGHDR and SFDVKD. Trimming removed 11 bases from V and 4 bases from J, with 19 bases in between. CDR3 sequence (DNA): TGTGCCAGCCTATTTGTGGGGTACGGCTATGGCTACACCTTC. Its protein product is CASLFVGYGYGYTF.

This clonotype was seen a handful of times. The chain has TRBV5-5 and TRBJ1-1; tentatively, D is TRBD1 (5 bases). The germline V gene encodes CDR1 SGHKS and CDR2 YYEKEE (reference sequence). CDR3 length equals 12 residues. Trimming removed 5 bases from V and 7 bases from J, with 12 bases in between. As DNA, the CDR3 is TGTGCCAGCAGAGGGGAGCTGATTGAAGCTTTCTTT. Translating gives CASRGELIEAFF.

The CDR3 sequence: CASSFRGGQNEQFF. CDR3 nucleotide sequence: TGCGCCAGCAGCTTTCGGGGGGGCCAGAATGAGCAGTTCTTC. This chain connects TRBV4-1 to TRBJ2-1; 8 nucleotides agree with TRBD2. Germline CDR1 and CDR2: MGHRA and YSYEKL. CDR3 length equals 14 residues. V dropped 5 bases and J dropped 7; count of bases not matched to a gene: 7.

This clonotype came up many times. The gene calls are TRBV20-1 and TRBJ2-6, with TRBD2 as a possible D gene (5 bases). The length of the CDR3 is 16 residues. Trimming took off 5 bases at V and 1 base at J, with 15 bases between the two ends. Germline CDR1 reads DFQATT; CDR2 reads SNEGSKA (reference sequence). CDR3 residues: CSARTVTGSGANVLTF. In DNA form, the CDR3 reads TGCAGTGCTCGGACTGTGACGGGATCTGGGGCCAACGTCCTGACTTTC.

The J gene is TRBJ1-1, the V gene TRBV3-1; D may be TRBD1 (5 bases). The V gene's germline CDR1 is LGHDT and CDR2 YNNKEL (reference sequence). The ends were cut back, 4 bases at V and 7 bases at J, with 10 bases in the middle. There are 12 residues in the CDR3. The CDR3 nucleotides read TGTGCCAGCAGCCTCCTCGGGGGTGAAGCTTTCTTT. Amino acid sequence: CASSLLGGEAFF.

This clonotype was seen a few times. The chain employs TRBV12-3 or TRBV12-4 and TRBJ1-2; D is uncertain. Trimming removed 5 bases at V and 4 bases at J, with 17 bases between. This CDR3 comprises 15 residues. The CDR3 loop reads CASSPPTTSPYGYTF. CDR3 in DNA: TGTGCCAGCAGTCCCCCCACGACCTCTCCCTATGGCTACACCTTC.

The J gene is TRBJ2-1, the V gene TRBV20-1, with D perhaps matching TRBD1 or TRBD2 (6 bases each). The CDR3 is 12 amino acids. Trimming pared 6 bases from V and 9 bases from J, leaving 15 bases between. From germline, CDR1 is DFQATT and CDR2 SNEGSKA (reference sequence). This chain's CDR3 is CSAGGPTSEQFF. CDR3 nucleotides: TGCAGTGCAGGGGGGCCAACAAGTGAGCAGTTCTTC.

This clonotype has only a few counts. CDR3 DNA sequence: TGTGCCAGCAGTTTACCCGTCAACGATGGGAGGAATGGAGATACGCAGTATTTT. Encoded protein: CASSLPVNDGRNGDTQYF. V is TRBV11-1 and J is TRBJ2-3; a possible D gene is TRBD2 (6 bases). This CDR3 comprises 18 residues. Germline V gene data show CDR1 as SGHAT and CDR2 as FQDESV (reference sequence). The V end was cut by 6 bases, the J end by 5 bases, with 27 bases between.

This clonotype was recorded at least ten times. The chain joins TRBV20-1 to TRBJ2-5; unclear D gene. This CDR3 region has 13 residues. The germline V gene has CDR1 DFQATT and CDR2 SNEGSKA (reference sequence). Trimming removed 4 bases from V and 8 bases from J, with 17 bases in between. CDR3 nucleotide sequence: TGCAGTGCTATAGGTGCACCTTCTTTTACCCAGTACTTC. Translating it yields CSAIGAPSFTQYF.

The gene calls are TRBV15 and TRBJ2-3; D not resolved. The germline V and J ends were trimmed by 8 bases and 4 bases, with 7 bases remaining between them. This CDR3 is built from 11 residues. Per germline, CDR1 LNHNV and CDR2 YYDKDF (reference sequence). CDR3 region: CATDTADTQYF. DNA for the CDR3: TGTGCCACCGATACGGCAGATACGCAGTATTTT.

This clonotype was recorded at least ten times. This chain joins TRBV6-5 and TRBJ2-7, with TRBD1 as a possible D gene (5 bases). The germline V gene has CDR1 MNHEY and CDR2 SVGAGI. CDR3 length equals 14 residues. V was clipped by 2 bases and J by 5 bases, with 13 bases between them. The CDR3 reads CASSYGQGIHEQYF. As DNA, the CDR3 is TGTGCCAGCAGTTACGGGCAGGGCATCCACGAGCAGTACTTC.

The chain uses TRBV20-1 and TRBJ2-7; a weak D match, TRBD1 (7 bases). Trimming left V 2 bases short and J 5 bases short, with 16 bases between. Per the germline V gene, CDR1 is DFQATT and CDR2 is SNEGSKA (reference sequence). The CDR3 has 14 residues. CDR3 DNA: TGCAGTGCTAGACCCCCAGGAGGGGGCCACGAGCAGTACTTC. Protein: CSARPPGGGHEQYF.

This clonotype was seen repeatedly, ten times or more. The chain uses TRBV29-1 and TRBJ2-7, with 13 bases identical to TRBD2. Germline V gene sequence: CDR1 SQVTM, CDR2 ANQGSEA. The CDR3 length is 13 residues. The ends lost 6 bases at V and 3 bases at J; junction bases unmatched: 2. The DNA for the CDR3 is TGCAGCGTCGGACTAGCGGGGGACTACGAGCAGTACTTC. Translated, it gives CSVGLAGDYEQYF.

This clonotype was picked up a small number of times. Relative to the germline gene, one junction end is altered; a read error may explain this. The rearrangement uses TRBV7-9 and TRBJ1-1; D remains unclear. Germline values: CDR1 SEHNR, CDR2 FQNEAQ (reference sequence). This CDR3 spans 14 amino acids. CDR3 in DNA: TGTGCCAGCAGCTTAATAGGCCAGAACGCTGAAGCTTTCTTT. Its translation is CASSLIGQNAEAFF.

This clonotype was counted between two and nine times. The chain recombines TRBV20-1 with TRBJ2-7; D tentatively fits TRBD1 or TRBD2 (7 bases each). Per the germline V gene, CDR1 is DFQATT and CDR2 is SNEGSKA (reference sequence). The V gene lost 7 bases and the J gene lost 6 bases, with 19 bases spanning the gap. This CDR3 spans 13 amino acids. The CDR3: CSVRPARGGEQYF. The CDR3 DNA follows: TGCAGTGTTCGCCCGGCCAGGGGGGGCGAGCAGTACTTC.

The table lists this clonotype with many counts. This CDR3 reads CASRDRGNSPLHF. CDR3 sequence (DNA): TGTGCCAGCAGGGACCGGGGGAATTCACCCCTCCACTTT. V is TRBV25-1 and J is TRBJ1-6, with D possibly matching TRBD1 (5 bases). CDR3 length: 13 residues. CDR1 MGHDK and CDR2 SYGVNS come from the germline V gene. Trimming took 6 bases from V and 7 from J, leaving 10 bases between them.

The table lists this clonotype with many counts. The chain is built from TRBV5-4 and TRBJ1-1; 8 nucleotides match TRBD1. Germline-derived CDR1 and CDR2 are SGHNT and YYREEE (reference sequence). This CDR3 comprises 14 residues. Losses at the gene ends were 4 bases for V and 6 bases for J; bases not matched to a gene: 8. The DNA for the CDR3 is TGTGCCAGCAGCCACATGACAGGGGTCGCTGAAGCTTTCTTT. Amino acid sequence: CASSHMTGVAEAFF.

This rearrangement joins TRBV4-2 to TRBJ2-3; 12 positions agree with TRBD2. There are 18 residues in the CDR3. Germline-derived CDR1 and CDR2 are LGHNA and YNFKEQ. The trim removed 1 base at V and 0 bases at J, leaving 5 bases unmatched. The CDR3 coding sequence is TGTGCCAGCAGCCAAGGGGCTAGCGGGGGGGGTAGCACAGATACGCAGTATTTT. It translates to CASSQGASGGGSTDTQYF.

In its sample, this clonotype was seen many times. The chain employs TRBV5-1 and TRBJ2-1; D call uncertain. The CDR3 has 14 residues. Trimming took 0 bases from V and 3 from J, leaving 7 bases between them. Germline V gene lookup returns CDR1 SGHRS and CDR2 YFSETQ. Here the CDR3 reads CASSLGADYNEQFF. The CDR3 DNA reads TGCGCCAGCAGCTTGGGGGCAGACTACAATGAGCAGTTCTTC. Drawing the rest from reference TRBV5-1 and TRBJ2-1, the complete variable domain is KAGVTQTPRYLIKTRGQQVTLSCSPISGHRSVSWYQQTPGQGLQFLFEYFSETQRNKGNFPGRFSGRQFSNSRSEMNVSTLELGDSALYLCASSLGADYNEQFFGPGTRLTVL.